A single sample is the source of the 14 T cell receptor beta chains below, sequenced in a study of T cell responses to AZD1222 COVID-19 vaccine. Assay used: immunoSEQ multiplex PCR; TCRdb lists only in-frame clones, some missing. Among around 140,000 clones listed, almost 85% were seen once. The sequencing used peripheral blood, collected 28 days after the second dose of the MenACWY control vaccine. The receptors were sampled from an adult who received the MenACWY meningococcal vaccine as a control.

This chain joins TRBV7-2 and TRBJ1-4; a weak D match, TRBD1 (5 bases). Trimming pared 6 bases from V and 8 bases from J, leaving 16 bases between. This CDR3 spans 14 amino acids. Germline CDR1 and CDR2: SGHTA and FQGNSA. CDR3 sequence (DNA): TGTGCCAGCAGGAGAGGAAGAAAGGGGGAAAAACTGTTTTTT. Translated, it gives CASRRGRKGEKLFF.

The chain joins TRBV6-5 to TRBJ1-6; D gene uncertain. V was cut by 0 bases and J by 0 bases, with 6 bases left in between. The germline V gene has CDR1 MNHEY and CDR2 SVGAGI. This CDR3 has 16 amino acids. The DNA of the CDR3 is TGTGCCAGCAGTTACTCTCCCAGCTCCTATAATTCACCCCTCCACTTT. Amino acid sequence: CASSYSPSSYNSPLHF.

For the CDR3, the DNA is TGTGCCAGCACCCTCGGGACAGCGAACACCGGGGAGCTGTTTTTT. Amino acid sequence: CASTLGTANTGELFF. The rearrangement uses TRBV6-5 and TRBJ2-2; 7 bases fit TRBD1. With 7 bases clipped from V and 0 bases from J, the junction kept 5 bases outside the gene matches. The CDR3 has 15 amino acids. Germline-derived CDR1 and CDR2 are MNHEY and SVGAGI.

This clone was counted a single time. The chain uses TRBV6-6 and TRBJ1-1; D unresolved. The CDR3 has 16 residues. Trimming took off 5 bases at V and 1 base at J, with 17 bases between the two ends. Germline loops: CDR1 MNHNY, CDR2 SVGAGI (reference sequence). CDR3 amino acids: CASSPQEGQKNTEAFF. In nucleotides, the CDR3 is TGTGCCAGCAGTCCCCAAGAAGGGCAGAAGAACACTGAAGCTTTCTTT.

The chain is built from TRBV19 and TRBJ1-3; no firm D call. V was clipped by 10 bases and J by 0 bases, with 10 bases between them. Germline V lookup: CDR1 LNHDA, CDR2 SQIVND (reference sequence). This CDR3 region has 13 residues. This CDR3 is CAIHDYSGNTIYF. CDR3 nucleotide sequence: TGTGCCATACATGATTACTCTGGAAACACCATATATTTT.

The genes are TRBV2 and TRBJ2-5; the D gene is possibly TRBD1 (6 bases). The CDR3 runs to 13 residues. V was pared by 1 base and J by 3 bases, with 6 bases between. CDR1 and CDR2 from the germline V gene are SNHLY and FYNNEI. CDR3 nucleotides: TGTGCCAGCAGTGAAGGACAGGAAGAGACCCAGTACTTC. Translation: CASSEGQEETQYF.

The chain links TRBV6-5 to TRBJ1-5; 7 bases are shared with TRBD1. The CDR3 is 13 amino acids. Unmatched junction bases numbered 4, after V lost 6 bases and J lost 5 bases. Germline values: CDR1 MNHEY, CDR2 SVGAGI. The CDR3 DNA follows: TGTGCCAGCAGAGTAGGGGGCGATCAGCCCCAGCATTTT. Encoded protein: CASRVGGDQPQHF.

J is TRBJ1-3 and V is TRBV11-2; D is unresolved. Trimming pared 3 bases from V and 0 bases from J, leaving 9 bases between. The CDR3 has 15 amino acids. CDR1 and CDR2 (germline): SGHAT, FQNNGV. The CDR3 region has the DNA TGTGCCAGCAGCTTGACCGGAATCTCTGGAAACACCATATATTTT. Its translation: CASSLTGISGNTIYF.

CDR3 loop: CASRYDRKNTEAFF. DNA of the CDR3: TGTGCCAGCAGATACGACAGAAAAAACACTGAAGCTTTCTTT. The chain has TRBV6-5 and TRBJ1-1; a possible D gene is TRBD1 (5 bases). Trimming pared 6 bases from V and 2 bases from J, leaving 13 bases between. Germline assignment: CDR1 MNHEY and CDR2 SVGAGI. The CDR3 extends over 14 amino acids.

J is TRBJ1-1 and V is TRBV5-6, with TRBD1 as a possible D gene (5 bases). V was clipped by 1 base and J by 8 bases, with 21 bases between them. The V gene's germline CDR1 is SGHDT and CDR2 YYEEEE. This CDR3 has 16 residues. The chain's CDR3 is CASSLYTGLLQQEAFF. CDR3 coding DNA: TGTGCCAGCAGCTTGTATACGGGACTCCTGCAACAGGAAGCTTTCTTT.

This chain links TRBV2 with TRBJ1-5; 7 bases map to TRBD1. The junction had 16 bases not matched to a gene; V was cut back by 11 bases and J by 6 bases. The CDR3 is made up of 15 amino acids. Germline values: CDR1 SNHLY, CDR2 FYNNEI. CDR3 protein: CAPSRQGGESQPQHF. CDR3 bases: TGTGCCCCCAGTCGCCAGGGGGGGGAGAGTCAGCCCCAGCATTTT.

This clone was detected many times. The chain couples TRBV7-3 to TRBJ1-4; D is unresolved. The V end was cut by 2 bases, the J end by 3 bases, with 10 bases between. The germline V gene encodes CDR1 SGHTA and CDR2 FQGTGA. The CDR3 totals 15 residues. The CDR3 here is CASSLEGRANEKLFF. Written as DNA, the CDR3 is TGTGCCAGCAGCTTAGAAGGGAGGGCTAATGAAAAACTGTTTTTT.

In its sample, this clone was seen a few times. The genes are TRBV11-3 and TRBJ2-7; D is unclear. The CDR3 spans 16 residues. The V gene's germline CDR1 is SGHNT and CDR2 YENEEA. V lost 4 bases, J lost 4 bases, and 20 bases lay in between. In DNA form, the CDR3 reads TGTGCCAGCAGCTCCCCCGGGCAGAAGGGTCGATACGAGCAGTACTTC. Protein: CASSSPGQKGRYEQYF.

In this sample, this clone turned up a few times. The chain links TRBV3-1 (or the pseudogene TRBV3-2) to TRBJ1-3; the D gene is possibly TRBD1 (5 bases). This CDR3 region has 15 residues. Per the germline V gene, CDR1 is LGHDT and CDR2 is YNNKEL (reference sequence). V lost 5 bases and J lost 0, with 11 bases in between. CDR3 nucleotides: TGTGCCAGCAGCTTAGGGACTCGCTCTGGAAACACCATATATTTT. This gives the protein CASSLGTRSGNTIYF.